These 26 T cell receptor beta chains share one sample of origin, sequenced in a study of blood T cell repertoires in COVID-19. Assay: immunoSEQ multiplex PCR; the TCRdb copy retains only in-frame clones and omits some. There are 95,000 to 150,000 clones in the sample; 78% occur only once, and 2.3% lies in the top ten. Material for sequencing was peripheral blood. All receptors derive from a man between 65 and 80 years old with acute or convalescent COVID-19.

The chain links TRBV23-1 to TRBJ2-7; TRBD1 matches 7 bases. TRBV23-1 is treated as an ORF (open reading frame) with a function not yet certain. J lost 5 bases, V lost 6 bases, and 10 bases had no gene match. The CDR3 consists of 14 residues. The CDR3, as DNA: TGCGCCAGCAGCCCCGACAGGGAAACCCACGAGCAGTACTTC. This gives the protein CASSPDRETHEQYF.

The chain has TRBV25-1 and TRBJ2-7; 10 nucleotides agree with TRBD1. Germline CDR1 is MGHDK and CDR2 is SYGVNS. After removal of 6 bases from V and 2 bases from J, the junction contained 10 bases not matched to a gene. The CDR3 is 16 amino acids. The CDR3 DNA is TGTGCCAGCAGAGGGGGGGGACAGGGGCCCACCTACGAGCAGTACTTC. As protein: CASRGGGQGPTYEQYF.

V gene TRBV30 combines with J gene TRBJ1-3; 7 bases are shared with TRBD1. V lost 1 base to trimming and J lost 8 bases; unmatched junction nucleotides: 11. Germline assignment: CDR1 GTSNPN and CDR2 SVGIG (reference sequence). The CDR3 has 15 amino acids. CDR3 sequence: CAWSDLGQAGDTIYF. CDR3 DNA: TGTGCCTGGAGTGACCTTGGACAGGCCGGAGACACCATATATTTT.

The chain combines TRBV19 with TRBJ2-7, with 7 bases identical to TRBD2. The V and J ends lost 3 bases and 4 bases, in that order; junction bases with no gene match: 6. This CDR3 region has 14 residues. In germline, CDR1 is LNHDA, CDR2 SQIVND (reference sequence). This CDR3 is CASSIVSGGYEQYF. Written as DNA, the CDR3 is TGTGCCAGTAGTATCGTATCCGGGGGGTACGAGCAGTACTTC.

The CDR3, as DNA: TGCGCCAGCAGCTTTTTACGGCCAGGGGGCTCTGGCTACACCTTC. Protein sequence: CASSFLRPGGSGYTF. This rearrangement joins TRBV5-1 to TRBJ1-2, with 8 bases fitting TRBD1. Germline CDR1 and CDR2: SGHRS and YFSETQ. Trimming cost V 2 bases and J 7 bases; bases outside gene matches: 10. The CDR3 is made up of 15 amino acids.

The gene calls are TRBV5-8 and TRBJ1-2, with 7 bases aligning to TRBD1. J was trimmed by 2 bases and V by 0 bases; bases with no gene match: 7. CDR1 and CDR2 from the germline V gene are SGHTS and YDEGEE. The CDR3 consists of 16 residues. The CDR3 protein is CASSLEWDRVNYGYTF. For the CDR3, the DNA is TGTGCCAGCAGCTTGGAGTGGGACAGAGTGAACTATGGCTACACCTTC.

The chain carries TRBV7-2 and TRBJ1-5, with TRBD1 matching 9 bases. The V segment lost 5 bases and the J segment 2 bases; nucleotides outside the gene matches: 4. The CDR3 sequence is 15 residues long. Germline V CDR1 and CDR2: SGHTA, FQGNSA. The DNA of the CDR3 is TGTGCCAGCAGCGAGCGGACAGGGGGCAATCAGCCCCAGCATTTT. Protein sequence: CASSERTGGNQPQHF.

The V and J genes are TRBV24-1 and TRBJ2-3; D is possibly TRBD2 (6 bases). This CDR3 region has 13 residues. V was clipped by 4 bases and J by 4 bases, with 8 bases between them. The germline gives CDR1 KGHDR, CDR2 SFDVKD. CDR3 coding DNA: TGTGCCACCAGTGAGCCGGGGGCAGATACGCAGTATTTT. Its translation: CATSEPGADTQYF.

The rearrangement links TRBV5-8 to TRBJ1-5; no clear D gene. Germline V gives CDR1 SGHTS, CDR2 YDEGEE. The CDR3 contains 13 residues. Trimming removed 2 bases at V and 6 bases at J, with 9 bases between. The DNA for the CDR3 is TGTGCCAGCAGCTTAGTCGGTATTCAGCCCCAGCATTTT. This gives the protein CASSLVGIQPQHF.

This clone was counted a single time. The J gene is TRBJ1-2, the V gene TRBV11-2, with a possible D match to TRBD1 (5 bases). The CDR3 covers 12 residues. CDR1 and CDR2 (germline): SGHAT, FQNNGV. V was trimmed by 1 base and J by 14 bases, leaving 14 bases between them. This CDR3 is CASSLGGTSGTF. In nucleotides, the CDR3 is TGTGCCAGCAGCTTAGGTGGGACTTCGGGAACCTTC.

This clone turned up a few times. This chain connects TRBV19 to TRBJ1-1, with 7 bases fitting TRBD1. V dropped 5 bases and J dropped 3; count of bases not matched to a gene: 6. This CDR3 is 14 amino acids long. Looked up from germline, CDR1 is LNHDA and CDR2 is SQIVND (reference sequence). The CDR3 reads CASSYRGPDTEAFF. The CDR3 bases are TGTGCCAGTAGTTACAGGGGACCAGACACTGAAGCTTTCTTT.

V gene TRBV11-1 combines with J gene TRBJ1-1; 8 nucleotides agree with TRBD1. The trim removed 5 bases at V and 1 base at J, leaving 3 bases unmatched. The germline gives CDR1 SGHAT, CDR2 FQDESV (reference sequence). This CDR3 region has 14 residues. CDR3 loop: CASSTDRGNTEAFF. CDR3 coding DNA: TGTGCCAGCAGCACTGACAGGGGGAACACTGAAGCTTTCTTT.

The chain is built from TRBV9 and TRBJ1-1; the match to TRBD1 covers 7 bases. This CDR3 has 13 residues. V dropped 6 bases and J dropped 13; count of bases not matched to a gene: 15. Germline-derived CDR1 and CDR2 are SGDLS and YYNGEE. The CDR3 sequence: CASTPGVEGAVFF. The CDR3 DNA sequence: TGTGCCAGCACCCCCGGAGTGGAGGGGGCGGTTTTCTTT.

The rearrangement links TRBV7-3 to TRBJ2-2, with D possibly matching TRBD2 (5 bases). Trimming left V 3 bases short and J 8 bases short, with 7 bases between. Germline-derived CDR1 and CDR2 are SGHTA and FQGTGA. This CDR3 is built from 12 residues. This CDR3 is CASSFGVGELFF. The CDR3, as DNA: TGTGCCAGCAGCTTCGGGGTGGGGGAGCTGTTTTTT.

This chain connects TRBV3-1 (or the pseudogene TRBV3-2) to TRBJ2-7; no definite D call. V was shortened by 0 bases and J by 5 bases, with 8 bases between the two germline ends. The CDR3 length is 13 residues. The germline V gene has CDR1 LGHDT and CDR2 YNNKEL (reference sequence). Written as DNA, the CDR3 is TGTGCCAGCAGCCAAGATCTCCCGGACGAGCAGTACTTC. Encoded protein: CASSQDLPDEQYF.

This sequence joins TRBV5-4 and TRBJ1-2; a weak D match, TRBD1 (5 bases). Trimming removed 2 bases from V and 9 bases from J, with 14 bases in between. The germline CDR1 and CDR2 sequences are SGHNT and YYREEE (reference sequence). The CDR3 sequence is 13 residues long. This CDR3 reads CASSFTGGRSYTF. The CDR3, as DNA: TGTGCCAGCAGCTTTACGGGGGGTAGGAGCTACACCTTC.

CDR3 in amino acids: CASSWQGSTEAFF. The CDR3 DNA follows: TGCGCCAGCAGCTGGCAGGGGTCGACTGAAGCTTTCTTT. The gene calls are TRBV5-1 and TRBJ1-1, with a weak D call TRBD1 (6 bases). The length of the CDR3 is 13 residues. V was pared by 3 bases and J by 5 bases, with 11 bases between. Germline V gene sequence: CDR1 SGHRS, CDR2 YFSETQ.

This clone showed up just a few times. The rearrangement uses TRBV11-1 and TRBJ1-6; 8 positions match TRBD1. Unmatched junction bases numbered 6, after V lost 5 bases and J lost 3 bases. Germline CDR1 is SGHAT and CDR2 is FQDESV (reference sequence). This CDR3 contains 16 residues. As DNA, the CDR3 is TGTGCCAGCAGCGGAGACAGGGGAATCTATAATTCACCCCTCCACTTT. Its translation: CASSGDRGIYNSPLHF.

This sequence joins TRBV5-6 and TRBJ2-1; 9 nucleotides line up with TRBD2. The CDR3 totals 15 residues. V was clipped by 1 base and J by 5 bases; unmatched bases: 4. Looked up from germline, CDR1 is SGHDT and CDR2 is YYEEEE. CDR3 protein: CASSLFQRGDNEQFF. CDR3 nucleotides: TGTGCCAGCAGCTTGTTCCAGCGGGGGGACAATGAGCAGTTCTTC.

This chain links TRBV3-1 (or the pseudogene TRBV3-2) with TRBJ2-6; 11 bases match TRBD2. The CDR3 covers 18 residues. Trimming removed 3 bases from V and 2 bases from J; junction bases left unmatched: 6. CDR1 and CDR2 (germline): LGHDT, YNNKEL (reference sequence). The DNA of the CDR3 is TGTGCCAGCAGCCACTTACTTAGCGGGGGGGCTGGGGCCAACGTCCTGACTTTC. As protein: CASSHLLSGGAGANVLTF.

This chain links TRBV5-4 with TRBJ2-7; TRBD2 matches 8 bases. The CDR3 sequence is 14 residues long. Looked up from germline, CDR1 is SGHNT and CDR2 is YYREEE (reference sequence). V was clipped by 4 bases and J by 7 bases; unmatched bases: 10. CDR3 protein: CASSLPGGAGEQYF. The CDR3 coding sequence is TGTGCCAGCAGCCTCCCGGGGGGGGCGGGGGAGCAGTACTTC.

The J gene is TRBJ2-7, the V gene TRBV6-1, with D perhaps TRBD1 (5 bases). The CDR3 runs to 13 residues. The germline gives CDR1 MNHNS, CDR2 SASEGT. The V gene lost 5 bases and the J gene lost 0 bases, with 8 bases spanning the gap. The CDR3 DNA sequence: TGTGCCAGCAGTACCGGACACTCCTACGAGCAGTACTTC. Translating it yields CASSTGHSYEQYF.

V and J are TRBV28 and TRBJ2-1, with TRBD1 matching 8 bases. Germline loops: CDR1 MDHEN, CDR2 SYDVKM. This CDR3 is 19 amino acids long. The trim removed 6 bases at V and 2 bases at J, leaving 18 bases unmatched. In DNA, the CDR3 is TGTGCCAGCAGCCCACCCCCAGGACAGGGCAATACGGCCTACAATGAGCAGTTCTTC. Protein: CASSPPPGQGNTAYNEQFF.

This chain connects TRBV5-1 to TRBJ1-1, with no clear D. Deletions cut 5 bases from V and 11 bases from J, with 13 bases between. This CDR3 comprises 11 residues. CDR1 SGHRS and CDR2 YFSETQ come from the germline V gene. The CDR3 DNA reads as TGCGCCAGCAGTGAAGCGGACGAGGCTTTCTTT. This encodes CASSEADEAFF.

A few counts support this clone. This chain joins TRBV27 and TRBJ2-7, with 7 bases aligning to TRBD1. This CDR3 is built from 13 residues. V dropped 5 bases and J dropped 3; count of bases not matched to a gene: 4. CDR1 and CDR2 (germline): MNHEY, SMNVEV (reference sequence). CDR3 sequence reads: CASSARDSYEQYF. DNA for the CDR3: TGTGCCAGCAGTGCCCGGGACAGCTACGAGCAGTACTTC.

This chain joins TRBV7-2 and TRBJ2-5, with TRBD2 as a possible D gene (5 bases). CDR3 length: 13 amino acids. CDR1 SGHTA and CDR2 FQGNSA come from the germline V gene. Trimming shortened V by 4 bases and J by 5 bases, and 11 bases separated the two germline ends. The CDR3 region has the DNA TGTGCCAGCAGCTCGGGATCTTGGGAGACCCAGTACTTC. Protein sequence: CASSSGSWETQYF.